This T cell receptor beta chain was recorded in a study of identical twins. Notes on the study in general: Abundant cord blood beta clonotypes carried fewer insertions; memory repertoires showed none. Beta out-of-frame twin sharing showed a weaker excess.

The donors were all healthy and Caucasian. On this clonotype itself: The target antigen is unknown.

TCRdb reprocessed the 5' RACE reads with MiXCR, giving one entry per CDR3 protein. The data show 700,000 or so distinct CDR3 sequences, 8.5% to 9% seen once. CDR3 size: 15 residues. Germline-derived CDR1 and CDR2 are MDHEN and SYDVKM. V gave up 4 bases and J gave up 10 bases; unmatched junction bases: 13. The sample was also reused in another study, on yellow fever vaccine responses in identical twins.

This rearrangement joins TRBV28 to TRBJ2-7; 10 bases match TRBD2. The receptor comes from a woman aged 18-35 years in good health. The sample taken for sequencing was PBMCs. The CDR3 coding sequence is TGTGCCAGCAGTTGGACTAGCGGTCCCACAGAGGGACAGTACTTC. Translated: CASSWTSGPTEGQYF.